This T cell receptor (beta chain) stems from a study of blood T cells in healthy people across ages. Alongside a J-beta primer mix, a sample-barcoded 5' primer served in a second PCR lasting about 6 to 12 cycles. TCRdb ran MiXCR on the 5' RACE reads and lists one entry per CDR3 protein. The sample lists 800,000 or so distinct CDR3 sequences; roughly 25% were seen once. A few counts support this clonotype. V trimming: 4 bases; J trimming: 3 bases; junction bases outside the gene matches: 8. From germline, CDR1 is MDHEN and CDR2 SYDVKM. The CDR3 consists of 15 residues. Another study also made use of these data, one on T cells of mothers and their children. As that study records: The sample comes from nine or ten healthy Caucasian donors: mothers and children. The whole RNA yield was converted to cDNA, approximately 1.6 ug per 15 ul.

The clonotype comes from a boy between 10 and 17 years old in good health. Input material: blood. The chain combines TRBV28 with TRBJ2-5; 7 nucleotides align to TRBD2. CDR3 DNA: TGTGCCAGCAGTTCGCCGACCGGGACTAAAGAGACCCAGTACTTC. Protein: CASSSPTGTKETQYF.